This paragraph covers one T cell receptor beta chain sequence. Germline V gene lookup returns CDR1 GTSNPN and CDR2 SVGIG (reference sequence). Losses at the gene ends were 4 bases for V and 3 bases for J; bases not matched to a gene: 8. The CDR3 extends over 14 amino acids. As processed by the authors: Nucleated cell number was recorded as an estimate derived from reference gene primer amplification. Sequencing was performed with immunoSEQ multiplex PCR; in TCRdb, only in-frame clones are kept and a portion is missing. Clone size and the V and J calls come from that table; the DNA yielded D and trimming. The sample records around 400,000 clones, roughly 92% being singletons. In terms of age and location, participants ranged from roughly 18 to 95 years and lived in roughly 22 US areas. Each exposed participant met a COVID-19 case in the 2 weeks preceding study entry. The data were taken from a study of blood T cell repertoires in COVID-19.

What was sequenced was PBMCs or T cells enriched from blood (not recorded which). The J gene is TRBJ2-7, the V gene TRBV30, with 8 bases that match TRBD1. The TCR sequence derives from a woman aged 40 to 49 who had been exposed to COVID-19. The CDR3 nucleotides are TGTGCCTGGATCCCCCGGGACAGGTTCTACGAGCAGTACTTC. It translates to CAWIPRDRFYEQYF.